Given below is one T cell receptor (beta chain) in context. Its antigen is undetermined. The data stem from a study of memory CD4+ T cells and cytomegalovirus serostatus. In the study overall: This sample comes from healthy Belgian adults, fewer than ten CMV seropositive, 20 to 25 seronegative.

Study-wide results and caveats: About 40% of the roughly 160 known CMV-associated TCRbeta sequences appeared in CD4+ memory. A US-trained random forest predicted CMV serostatus with median AUC roughly 0.9.

Single viable CD3+CD4+CD8-CD45RO+ cells were sorted as the memory CD4+ T cells. CD4+ T cells were isolated by positive magnetic selection. The table came from immunoSEQ multiplex PCR; TCRdb's copy has only in-frame clones and leaves some out. Seen here are about 48,000 clones, approximately 78% observed once, and the top ten hold about 0.73%. This CDR3 has 16 amino acids. The germline V gene has CDR1 SGHNT and CDR2 YYREEE (reference sequence). V was clipped by 4 bases and J by 1 base; unmatched bases: 10. Sequencing was done on a sample of memory CD4+ T cells from blood. V and J are TRBV5-4 and TRBJ2-5; TRBD1 aligns across 7 bases. This TCR was sampled from an adult in good health and CMV-seronegative. The CDR3 DNA reads TGTGCCAGCAGCCCTAGACAGGGTAAATTCCAAGAGACCCAGTACTTC. Protein product: CASSPRQGKFQETQYF.